Each of the 32 T cell receptor beta chains below was sequenced from the same sample in a study of cytotoxic CD8 clonotypes in ibrutinib-treated CLL. The data were produced by immunoSEQ multiplex PCR, yet TCRdb's version contains in-frame clones alone and is incomplete. The sample has 140,000 or so clones, roughly three quarters seen once. The sequencing here drew on PBMCs, taken after 12 months of ibrutinib treatment. These TCRs come from a human donor with chronic lymphocytic leukemia.

This clone has a handful of counts. J is TRBJ2-7 and V is TRBV11-2; D is perhaps TRBD2 (7 bases). This CDR3 spans 12 amino acids. Germline-derived CDR1 and CDR2 are SGHAT and FQNNGV. Trimming took off 3 bases at V and 7 bases at J, with 10 bases between the two ends. CDR3 in DNA: TGTGCCAGCAGCTTGGGAGGGGGGGAGCAGTACTTC. It is translated as CASSLGGGEQYF.

The V call is TRBV5-1, the J call TRBJ1-3; TRBD1 is a possible D gene (5 bases). The CDR3 is 16 amino acids. The germline V gene encodes CDR1 SGHRS and CDR2 YFSETQ. Deletions cut 0 bases from V and 0 bases from J, with 10 bases between. CDR3: CASSLVAGYSGNTIYF. The CDR3 DNA sequence: TGCGCCAGCAGCTTGGTGGCAGGGTACTCTGGAAACACCATATATTTT.

The V and J genes are TRBV19 and TRBJ2-5; TRBD2 agrees at 8 bases. V was clipped by 1 base and J by 5 bases; unmatched bases: 0. CDR3 length: 13 residues. Germline values: CDR1 LNHDA, CDR2 SQIVND (reference sequence). CDR3 DNA: TGTGCCAGTAGTATAGGCGGGGGGGAGACCCAGTACTTC. It specifies CASSIGGGETQYF.

The chain carries TRBV10-3 and TRBJ2-1, with 8 bases aligning to TRBD1. The CDR3 runs 12 residues. The ends lost 6 bases at V and 9 bases at J; junction bases unmatched: 4. Germline values: CDR1 ENHRY, CDR2 SYGVKD. The CDR3 reads CAISDRGGEQFF. For the CDR3, the DNA is TGTGCCATCAGCGACAGGGGCGGTGAGCAGTTCTTC.

The genes are TRBV13 and TRBJ1-1; 7 nucleotides agree with TRBD1. Germline CDR1 PRHDT, CDR2 FYEKMQ (reference sequence). The CDR3 consists of 14 residues. V lost 0 bases and J lost 4; bases outside the gene matches: 2. The DNA for the CDR3 is TGTGCCAGCAGCTTAGGTCAGGGGGGCACTGAAGCTTTCTTT. This encodes CASSLGQGGTEAFF.

This chain connects TRBV5-4 to TRBJ2-3; maybe TRBD2 (5 bases). CDR1 and CDR2 (germline): SGHNT, YYREEE (reference sequence). The CDR3 has 14 amino acids. V lost 6 bases and J lost 0, with 11 bases in between. CDR3 bases: TGTGCCAGCAACCCGACGGGAAGCACAGATACGCAGTATTTT. Translated, it gives CASNPTGSTDTQYF.

This clone was observed a handful of times. The chain has TRBV18 and TRBJ2-1; 9 nucleotides match TRBD1. The length of the CDR3 is 17 residues. The germline V gene encodes CDR1 KGHSH and CDR2 LQKENI. The V and J ends lost 3 bases and 7 bases, in that order; junction bases with no gene match: 13. CDR3 nucleotides: TGTGCCAGCTCACCCCCGGGGGACAGGGTCGGGGGGAATGAGCAGTTCTTC. Protein sequence: CASSPPGDRVGGNEQFF.

This rearrangement joins TRBV7-2 to TRBJ1-2; no clear D gene. The germline V and J ends were trimmed by 3 bases and 4 bases, with 6 bases remaining between them. Looked up from germline, CDR1 is SGHTA and CDR2 is FQGNSA. The CDR3 consists of 12 residues. CDR3 sequence: CASSFSSYGYTF. The CDR3 DNA follows: TGTGCCAGCAGCTTTTCCAGCTATGGCTACACCTTC.

V gene TRBV10-3 combines with J gene TRBJ1-2; D may be TRBD1 (6 bases). This CDR3 is built from 12 residues. Germline assignment: CDR1 ENHRY and CDR2 SYGVKD. V was clipped by 2 bases and J by 11 bases, with 12 bases between them. The CDR3 here is CAISELTGRYTF. For the CDR3, the DNA is TGTGCCATCAGTGAGCTGACAGGTCGGTACACCTTC.

The J gene is TRBJ2-1, the V gene TRBV2; D not resolved. With 7 bases removed from V and 6 bases from J, the gap between germline ends came to 13 bases. The CDR3 loop spans 13 amino acids. CDR1 SNHLY and CDR2 FYNNEI come from the germline V gene. The CDR3 sequence is CASISYTSNEQFF. The DNA of the CDR3 is TGTGCCAGCATATCTTACACCAGCAATGAGCAGTTCTTC.

The genes are TRBV30 and TRBJ2-3; D is perhaps TRBD1 (6 bases). The germline V and J ends were trimmed by 5 bases and 12 bases, with 21 bases remaining between them. This CDR3 region has 13 residues. Germline CDR1 reads GTSNPN; CDR2 reads SVGIG (reference sequence). Here the CDR3 DNA reads TGTGCCTGGGGCGAAACAGGGTTTAGCACACAGTATTTT. Amino acid sequence: CAWGETGFSTQYF.

In this sample, this clone turned up a few times. This sequence joins TRBV19 and TRBJ2-2; D gene unclear. Germline V gene sequence: CDR1 LNHDA, CDR2 SQIVND (reference sequence). The CDR3 contains 12 residues. V was cut by 1 base and J by 6 bases, with 3 bases left in between. The chain's CDR3 is CASSIASGELFF. In nucleotides, the CDR3 is TGTGCCAGTAGTATAGCGTCCGGGGAGCTGTTTTTT.

This chain uses TRBV7-9 with TRBJ1-4; D not certain. Germline CDR1 reads SEHNR; CDR2 reads FQNEAQ (reference sequence). This CDR3 has 14 residues. Trimming left V 3 bases short and J 2 bases short, with 7 bases between. This CDR3 reads CASSFAETNEKLFF. For the CDR3, the DNA is TGTGCCAGCAGCTTCGCGGAGACTAATGAAAAACTGTTTTTT.

The chain joins TRBV2 to TRBJ2-1; 8 bases are a match to TRBD2. Germline CDR1 reads SNHLY; CDR2 reads FYNNEI. Trimming removed 7 bases from V and 6 bases from J; junction bases left unmatched: 11. The CDR3 consists of 15 residues. The CDR3 reads CASTRSGSGGNEQFF. Written as DNA, the CDR3 is TGTGCCAGCACTAGAAGCGGGAGTGGCGGCAATGAGCAGTTCTTC. Looking up the rest from reference TRBV2 and TRBJ2-1 gives the full variable domain: EPEVTQTPSHQVTQMGQEVILRCVPISNHLYFYWYRQILGQKVEFLVSFYNNEISEKSEIFDDQFSVERPDGSNFTLKIRSTKLEDSAMYFCASTRSGSGGNEQFFGPGTRLTVL.

This clone was seen just once. This chain links TRBV5-6 with TRBJ2-7; D not certain. Germline-derived CDR1 and CDR2 are SGHDT and YYEEEE. Trimming shortened V by 5 bases and J by 2 bases, and 17 bases separated the two germline ends. This CDR3 spans 15 amino acids. Written as DNA, the CDR3 is TGTGCCAGCAGTCACGACCGTCGGCTACCCTACGAGCAGTACTTC. It specifies CASSHDRRLPYEQYF.

The rearrangement uses TRBV5-4 and TRBJ1-1, with a weak D call TRBD1 (5 bases). The germline V gene encodes CDR1 SGHNT and CDR2 YYREEE (reference sequence). The CDR3 has 12 residues. Trimming left V 0 bases short and J 7 bases short, with 7 bases between. Written as DNA, the CDR3 is TGTGCCAGCAGCTTGGTGAGGGGTGAAGCTTTCTTT. Its translation: CASSLVRGEAFF.

This clone has a handful of counts. J is TRBJ1-2 and V is TRBV2; D gene uncertain. The CDR3 totals 14 residues. Germline V gives CDR1 SNHLY, CDR2 FYNNEI. Deletions cut 1 base from V and 4 bases from J, with 10 bases between. CDR3 protein: CASSEGSVGYGYTF. CDR3 sequence (DNA): TGTGCCAGCAGTGAAGGGTCCGTCGGCTATGGCTACACCTTC.

This chain links TRBV5-4 with TRBJ2-7, with 15 bases aligning to TRBD2. V trimming: 3 bases; J trimming: 6 bases; junction bases outside the gene matches: 4. Per the germline V gene, CDR1 is SGHNT and CDR2 is YYREEE (reference sequence). CDR3 length equals 15 residues. The CDR3 nucleotides read TGTGCCAGCAGCTCGGGACTAGCGGGAGGTTCCGAGCAGTACTTC. Amino acid sequence: CASSSGLAGGSEQYF. Full variable domain (outside the CDR3, taken from reference TRBV5-4 and TRBJ2-7): ETGVTQSPTHLIKTRGQQVTLRCSSQSGHNTVSWYQQALGQGPQFIFQYYREEENGRGNFPPRFSGLQFPNYSSELNVNALELDDSALYLCASSSGLAGGSEQYFGPGTRLTVT.

This clone was observed a single time. The genes are TRBV5-1 and TRBJ2-2; 11 nucleotides agree with TRBD2. CDR3 length: 19 amino acids. V lost 6 bases to trimming and J lost 2 bases; unmatched junction nucleotides: 15. Germline-derived CDR1 and CDR2 are SGHRS and YFSETQ. The CDR3 coding sequence is TGCGCCAGCACAAAACTAGCGGGAGAGCGTGGGTTAAACACCGGGGAGCTGTTTTTT. Translation: CASTKLAGERGLNTGELFF.

CDR3 sequence (DNA): TGTGCCACCAGGACACAAATCACAGATACGCAGTATTTT. Residues: CATRTQITDTQYF. The chain couples TRBV28 to TRBJ2-3; the D gene is possibly TRBD1 (5 bases). This CDR3 has 13 amino acids. The germline CDR1 and CDR2 sequences are MDHEN and SYDVKM. The germline V and J ends were trimmed by 10 bases and 2 bases, with 13 bases remaining between them.

The rearrangement links TRBV27 to TRBJ2-1, with 8 bases lining up with TRBD2. Germline V CDR1 and CDR2: MNHEY, SMNVEV (reference sequence). V shed 2 bases, J shed 5 bases, and the junction held 5 bases outside the gene matches. CDR3 length: 15 amino acids. The CDR3 nucleotides read TGTGCCAGCAGTTTAATGTGGACTAGCAACAATGAGCAGTTCTTC. Translated: CASSLMWTSNNEQFF.

The CDR3 DNA reads as TGTGCTAGTGGGTATAGACAGGGAAGCGGTGAAAAACTGTTTTTT. Its protein product is CASGYRQGSGEKLFF. The chain has TRBV12-5 and TRBJ1-4; 7 bases fit TRBD1. Germline CDR1 LGHNT, CDR2 FRNRAP. V lost 6 bases to trimming and J lost 7 bases; unmatched junction nucleotides: 11. This CDR3 comprises 15 residues.

CDR3 loop: CAISEPSYEQYF. The CDR3 DNA reads as TGTGCCATCAGTGAGCCTTCATACGAGCAGTACTTC. This chain connects TRBV10-3 to TRBJ2-7, with D uncertain. Germline CDR1 is ENHRY and CDR2 is SYGVKD. The CDR3 is made up of 12 amino acids. The V end lost 2 bases, the J end lost 4 bases, and 6 bases lay between the germline ends.

Only a few counts were recorded for this clone. This chain joins TRBV10-1 and TRBJ1-2; D possibly corresponds to TRBD1 (5 bases). V was pared by 0 bases and J by 3 bases, with 8 bases between. This CDR3 contains 14 residues. CDR1 is WNHNN and CDR2 is SYGVQD in the germline V gene (reference sequence). The CDR3 coding sequence is TGCGCCAGCAGTGAGTCCGGGGCCCACTATGGCTACACCTTC. Its protein product is CASSESGAHYGYTF.

V is TRBV4-1 and J is TRBJ1-1; D gene ambiguous. CDR3 length: 16 amino acids. Looked up from germline, CDR1 is MGHRA and CDR2 is YSYEKL. The V end lost 3 bases, the J end lost 0 bases, and 14 bases lay between the germline ends. CDR3 in amino acids: CASSHSQDGMNTEAFF. The CDR3 bases are TGCGCCAGCAGCCATTCGCAGGACGGGATGAACACTGAAGCTTTCTTT.

The chain employs TRBV19 and TRBJ1-1; D perhaps matches TRBD1 (5 bases). Per germline, CDR1 LNHDA and CDR2 SQIVND (reference sequence). The V end was cut by 3 bases, the J end by 6 bases, with 8 bases between. This CDR3 region has 12 residues. The CDR3 spells CASSILGAEAFF. The CDR3 coding sequence is TGTGCCAGTAGTATTCTGGGGGCTGAAGCTTTCTTT.

Points on this clone: The sample has other DNA sequences that encode this CDR3 too. The chain employs TRBV18 and TRBJ2-3; no clear D. This CDR3 has 12 residues. From germline, CDR1 is KGHSH and CDR2 LQKENI. V was pared by 2 bases and J by 6 bases, with 6 bases between. In nucleotides, the CDR3 is TGTGCCAGCTCACCAAGTCCCGATACGCAGTATTTT. Its protein is CASSPSPDTQYF.

This clone appeared once. The rearrangement joins TRBV4-1 to TRBJ1-2; D is undetermined. The CDR3 runs to 14 residues. Germline lookup yields CDR1 MGHRA and CDR2 YSYEKL. Trimming took off 0 bases at V and 4 bases at J, with 9 bases between the two ends. The CDR3 sequence is CASSQERQVYGYTF. CDR3 bases: TGCGCCAGCAGCCAAGAACGACAAGTCTATGGCTACACCTTC.

The V and J genes are TRBV9 and TRBJ2-7; D unresolved. Per germline, CDR1 SGDLS and CDR2 YYNGEE. The CDR3 length is 15 residues. Trimming left V 4 bases short and J 2 bases short, with 16 bases between. CDR3 in DNA: TGTGCCAGCAGCCCGAGTCTTGGGTTTCCCTACGAGCAGTACTTC. As protein: CASSPSLGFPYEQYF.

The chain links TRBV9 to TRBJ1-5; no clear D gene. Germline values: CDR1 SGDLS, CDR2 YYNGEE. The V and J ends lost 4 bases and 5 bases respectively, with 10 bases between them. This CDR3 has 13 amino acids. In nucleotides, the CDR3 is TGTGCCAGCAGCCCCGGGATGGATCAGCCCCAGCATTTT. Its translation: CASSPGMDQPQHF.

The chain joins TRBV2 to TRBJ2-1; 11 bases map to TRBD2. This CDR3 contains 20 residues. CDR1 and CDR2 (germline): SNHLY, FYNNEI. Trimming removed 6 bases from V and 3 bases from J; junction bases left unmatched: 19. The CDR3 region is CASSQSGTSGPIGHYNEQFF. The CDR3 coding sequence is TGTGCCAGCAGCCAAAGCGGGACTAGCGGCCCGATTGGGCACTACAATGAGCAGTTCTTC. The full variable domain, in which reference TRBV2 and TRBJ2-1 provide the parts outside the CDR3, is EPEVTQTPSHQVTQMGQEVILRCVPISNHLYFYWYRQILGQKVEFLVSFYNNEISEKSEIFDDQFSVERPDGSNFTLKIRSTKLEDSAMYFCASSQSGTSGPIGHYNEQFFGPGTRLTVL.

The chain links TRBV4-2 to TRBJ1-5; weak D call: TRBD1 (5 bases). The CDR3 runs 19 residues. V lost 0 bases and J lost 0, with 18 bases in between. The germline CDR1 and CDR2 sequences are LGHNA and YNFKEQ. CDR3 nucleotides: TGTGCCAGCAGCCAAGATAGTGCGGGGAGCGGGGGTAGCAATCAGCCCCAGCATTTT. It specifies CASSQDSAGSGGSNQPQHF.